This T cell receptor (beta chain) was observed in a study of blood T cell repertoires in COVID-19. The repertoire was sequenced with immunoSEQ multiplex PCR; TCRdb's copy has only in-frame clones and lacks some. The table includes about 200,000 clones, roughly 86% detected once. This CDR3 contains 13 residues. The germline V gene has CDR1 ENHRY and CDR2 SYGVKD. Trimming at V came to 5 bases and at J to 6 bases, leaving 6 bases not matched to a gene. Sequencing was performed on peripheral blood. The chain links TRBV10-3 to TRBJ1-2; 7 positions match TRBD1. This receptor was obtained from a woman aged 50 to 65 with COVID-19, enrolled during active disease. The CDR3 here is CAISFRQGDGYTF. The CDR3, as DNA: TGTGCCATCAGTTTTCGACAGGGCGATGGCTACACCTTC.